This T cell receptor beta chain appears in the sequencing data of a study of OX40 agonist ivuxolimab in advanced cancers. Study information: Every patient in dose escalation had hepatocellular carcinoma, melanoma, renal cell or head and neck cancer.

Patients had blood sampled at baseline and again on cycle 4 day 1 and cycle 7 day 1. Per germline, CDR1 MNHEY and CDR2 SMNVEV (reference sequence). The CDR3 loop spans 15 amino acids. V gave up 6 bases and J gave up 0 bases, with 12 bases separating them. Of note for this clone: The antigen remains undetermined.

General study points: Certain nonresponding patients likewise had low normalized T-cell clonal expansion. CD8+ T cells (on average) carried more expanded clones than CD4+ T cells.

Clones were sequenced by immunoSEQ multiplex PCR, and TCRdb holds only the in-frame ones, with some missing. The data contain 60,000 to 80,000 clones, 81% of them singletons. The sequence derives from an adult with an advanced solid tumor such as melanoma, head and neck, liver or kidney cancer. This specimen was CD4+ or CD8+ T cells sorted from blood, taken in a trial of the OX40 agonist ivuxolimab. The chain uses TRBV27 and TRBJ2-1; TRBD1 is a possible D gene (6 bases). CDR3 loop: CASSPTGSSYNEQFF. The CDR3 nucleotides are TGTGCCAGCAGCCCTACAGGGAGCTCCTACAATGAGCAGTTCTTC.